One sample yielded the 19 T cell receptor beta chains listed below, sequenced in a study of blood T cells in healthy people across ages. For the second PCR, which ran for about 6 to 11 cycles, a sample-barcoded 5' primer and a J-beta primer mix were used. One entry per CDR3 protein, called by TCRdb with MiXCR from the 5' RACE reads. The sample consists of about 1.4 million distinct CDR3 sequences, almost 60% of them appearing once. Sequenced input: blood. The source of these receptors is a man aged 18 to 30 in good health.

The chain links TRBV29-1 to TRBJ2-3; D may be TRBD2 (6 bases). Germline V lookup: CDR1 SQVTM, CDR2 ANQGSEA. CDR3 size: 13 residues. The germline V and J ends were trimmed by 4 bases and 4 bases, with 12 bases remaining between them. DNA for the CDR3: TGCAGCGTTGCCCGGGAGAGCGCAGATACGCAGTATTTT. This encodes CSVARESADTQYF.

The CDR3 here is CASTGGEETQYF. CDR3 in DNA: TGTGCCTCAACCGGCGGCGAAGAGACCCAGTACTTC. This sequence joins TRBV11-2 and TRBJ2-5; D unresolved. CDR1 and CDR2 from the germline V gene are SGHAT and FQNNGV. This CDR3 has 12 amino acids. V lost 11 bases and J 3 bases, leaving 13 bases between the germline ends. Filled out from reference TRBV11-2 and TRBJ2-5, the complete variable domain reads EAGVAQSPRYKIIEKRQSVAFWCNPISGHATLYWYQQILGQGPKLLIQFQNNGVVDDSQLPKDRFSAERLKGVDSTLKIQPAKLEDSAVYLCASTGGEETQYFGPGTRLLVL.

The rearrangement joins TRBV6-1 to TRBJ1-5; unclear D gene. V dropped 0 bases and J dropped 6 bases, with 12 bases sitting between them. Per the germline V gene, CDR1 is MNHNS and CDR2 is SASEGT. CDR3 length: 15 amino acids. In nucleotides, the CDR3 is TGTGCCAGCAGTGAAGCTCGGGAAAGCGGTCAGCCCCAGCATTTT. Protein product: CASSEARESGQPQHF.

The CDR3 loop reads CSLPRLYEQYF. CDR3 DNA: TGCAGCCTCCCCAGGCTCTACGAGCAGTACTTC. This chain links TRBV20-1 with TRBJ2-7; D not certain. CDR3 length: 11 residues. Germline assignment: CDR1 DFQATT and CDR2 SNEGSKA (reference sequence).

This clonotype was picked up a small number of times. The gene calls are TRBV29-1 and TRBJ2-3; D gene ambiguous. The length of the CDR3 is 11 residues. V lost 5 bases and J 1 base, leaving 4 bases between the germline ends. Germline V gene lookup returns CDR1 SQVTM and CDR2 ANQGSEA. The CDR3 region has the DNA TGCAGCGTTTGGCGCACAGATACGCAGTATTTT. The encoded protein is CSVWRTDTQYF.

The chain uses TRBV12-3 or TRBV12-4 and TRBJ1-5; D gene uncertain. The CDR3 is 18 amino acids. The V and J ends lost 3 bases and 0 bases respectively, with 18 bases between them. CDR3 region: CASSLQVGIAYSNQPQHF. The CDR3, as DNA: TGTGCCAGCAGTTTGCAGGTGGGGATCGCATATAGCAATCAGCCCCAGCATTTT.

The chain employs TRBV29-1 and TRBJ1-1, with D unresolved. The ends were cut back, 4 bases at V and 0 bases at J, with 9 bases in the middle. This CDR3 has 13 residues. Per the germline V gene, CDR1 is SQVTM and CDR2 is ANQGSEA. CDR3 bases: TGCAGCGTTGGTGGCATCGTGAACACTGAAGCTTTCTTT. It encodes CSVGGIVNTEAFF.

The rearrangement joins TRBV4-2 to TRBJ2-6, with TRBD2 matching 14 bases. Unmatched junction bases numbered 4, after V lost 3 bases and J lost 3 bases. The CDR3 contains 18 residues. CDR1 is LGHNA and CDR2 is YNFKEQ in the germline V gene. The CDR3 bases are TGTGCCAGCAGCCAGGGAGGACTAGCGGGAGGTGGGGCCAACGTCCTGACTTTC. This translates into CASSQGGLAGGGANVLTF.

The CDR3 loop is CASSLISGGETQYF. For the CDR3, the DNA is TGTGCCAGCAGTTTAATTAGCGGTGGAGAGACCCAGTACTTC. The V call is TRBV12-3 or TRBV12-4, the J call TRBJ2-5; tentatively, D is TRBD2 (6 bases). The V end was cut by 2 bases, the J end by 4 bases, with 11 bases between. The CDR3 is made up of 14 amino acids.

This rearrangement joins TRBV6-2 or TRBV6-3 to TRBJ2-5; D is tentatively TRBD1 or TRBD2 (5 bases each). The end of the DNA is better explained by TRBJ2-7, so the J call may be wrong. CDR3 length equals 14 residues. Germline CDR1 is MNHEY and CDR2 is SVGEGT. In DNA form, the CDR3 reads TGTGCCAGCAGTTTCGGGGCCTCGTTCCACGAGCAGTACTTC. Its protein product is CASSFGASFHEQYF.

This sequence joins TRBV6-5 and TRBJ2-7, with D possibly matching TRBD1 (5 bases). Germline lookup yields CDR1 MNHEY and CDR2 SVGAGI. Trimming took off 4 bases at V and 3 bases at J, with 13 bases between the two ends. The CDR3 is made up of 14 amino acids. The CDR3, as DNA: TGTGCCAGCAGTTCCAGCTTGGACATCTACGAGCAGTACTTC. The encoded protein is CASSSSLDIYEQYF.

The chain combines TRBV4-1 with TRBJ2-4; 7 bases agree with TRBD1. The J call may not be correct, given that the DNA end is closer to TRBJ2-7. The V gene's germline CDR1 is MGHRA and CDR2 YSYEKL. This CDR3 contains 15 residues. The CDR3 spells CASSQEDRTSYEQYF. CDR3 bases: TGCGCCAGCAGCCAAGAGGACAGGACATCCTACGAGCAGTACTTC.

The rearrangement uses TRBV5-5 and TRBJ1-2; no clear D gene. This CDR3 region has 15 residues. V was clipped by 4 bases and J by 0 bases, with 13 bases between them. The V gene's germline CDR1 is SGHKS and CDR2 YYEKEE (reference sequence). CDR3: CASSLLTNTNYGYTF. CDR3 in DNA: TGTGCCAGCAGCCTACTCACTAATACTAACTATGGCTACACCTTC.

This clonotype was counted between two and nine times. This chain uses TRBV20-1 with TRBJ2-1; no firm D call. Germline V lookup: CDR1 DFQATT, CDR2 SNEGSKA (reference sequence). The CDR3 totals 12 residues. Between the trimmed V and J ends, which lost 4 bases and 3 bases, there was a span of 7 bases. The CDR3 DNA reads as TGCAGTGCTACCAGTGGCTACAATGAGCAGTTCTTC. This codes for CSATSGYNEQFF.

A word on this clonotype: The junction does not match germline at one end; this may be a read error. The rearrangement uses TRBV4-1 and TRBJ1-2; D perhaps matches TRBD1 (6 bases). This CDR3 spans 13 amino acids. The V gene's germline CDR1 is MGHRA and CDR2 YSYEKL. The CDR3 DNA sequence: TGTGCCAGCAGCCAAGACCCAGGGGATGGCTACACCTTC. It is translated as CASSQDPGDGYTF.

The chain recombines TRBV12-3 or TRBV12-4 with TRBJ2-7; D remains unclear. The V end lost 6 bases, the J end lost 2 bases, and 8 bases lay between the germline ends. This CDR3 is 12 amino acids long. The CDR3 protein is CASRGETYEQYF. The CDR3 coding sequence is TGTGCCAGCAGGGGTGAAACCTACGAGCAGTACTTC.

The V and J genes are TRBV18 and TRBJ1-2; 10 positions match TRBD1. From germline, CDR1 is KGHSH and CDR2 LQKENI. The CDR3 is 15 residues long. V lost 3 bases to trimming and J lost 5 bases; unmatched junction nucleotides: 6. The CDR3 here is CASSPTGDRGYGYTF. CDR3 nucleotides: TGTGCCAGCTCACCGACGGGGGACAGGGGTTATGGCTACACCTTC.

The CDR3 loop is CRVAGVGDTQYF. The CDR3, as DNA: TGCAGAGTAGCGGGAGTGGGGGATACGCAGTATTTT. J is TRBJ2-3 and V is TRBV20-1; 9 bases are a match to TRBD2. CDR1 and CDR2 (germline): DFQATT, SNEGSKA (reference sequence). The CDR3 loop spans 12 amino acids.

The chain uses TRBV4-1 and TRBJ1-5; D remains ambiguous. Trimming left V 4 bases short and J 9 bases short, with 16 bases between. Germline assignment: CDR1 MGHRA and CDR2 YSYEKL. The CDR3 consists of 14 residues. The CDR3 spells CASSRVILPGPQHF. The DNA for the CDR3 is TGCGCCAGCAGCCGCGTGATCCTGCCTGGGCCCCAGCATTTT.